This T cell receptor beta chain was documented in a study of control samples from healthy donors and cancer patients. As to this clone: Other DNA sequences from this sample encode an identical CDR3 as well.

Sequencing was performed with immunoSEQ multiplex PCR; in TCRdb, only in-frame clones are kept and a portion is missing. The sample has around 200,000 clones; 80% to 95% are singletons. This CDR3 spans 15 amino acids. Trimming shortened V by 2 bases and J by 2 bases, and 12 bases separated the two germline ends. Germline-derived CDR1 and CDR2 are SGHTA and FQGTGA. The rearrangement links TRBV7-3 to TRBJ2-5; either TRBD1 or TRBD2 may supply D (5 bases each). The origin of this receptor is a man younger than 30 in good health. Sequenced input: blood. CDR3 sequence reads: CASSLSGGSQETQYF. The CDR3 coding sequence is TGTGCCAGCAGCTTATCTGGGGGTTCTCAAGAGACCCAGTACTTC.